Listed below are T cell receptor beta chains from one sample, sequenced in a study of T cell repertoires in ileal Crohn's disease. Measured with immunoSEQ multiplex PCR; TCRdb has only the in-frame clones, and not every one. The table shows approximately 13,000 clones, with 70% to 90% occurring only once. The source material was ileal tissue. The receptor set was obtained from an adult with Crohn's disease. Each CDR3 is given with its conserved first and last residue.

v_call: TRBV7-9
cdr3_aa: CASSPDRNYGYTF

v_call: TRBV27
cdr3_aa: CASSYDRDYGYTF

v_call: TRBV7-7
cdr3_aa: CASSWGQGETQYF

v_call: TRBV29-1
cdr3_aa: CSVEASRGVSYNEQFF

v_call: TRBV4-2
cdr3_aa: CASSQGTMNEQFF

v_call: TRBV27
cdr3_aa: CASSLSRGGSYEQYF

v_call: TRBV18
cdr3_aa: CASSPTDSRFTEAFF

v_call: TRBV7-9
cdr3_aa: CAIGGGNQPQHF

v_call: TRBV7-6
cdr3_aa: CASSPLAGGPDNEQFF

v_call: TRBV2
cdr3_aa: CASSEATGNQPQHF

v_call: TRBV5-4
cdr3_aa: CASSWGTGEHEQYF

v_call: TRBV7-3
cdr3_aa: CASSLLVAGGGSDTQYF

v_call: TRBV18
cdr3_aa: CASSPLTANTGELFF

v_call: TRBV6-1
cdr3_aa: CASSEPKSRGLESTEAFF

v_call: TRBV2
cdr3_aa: CASLGQGGYEQYF

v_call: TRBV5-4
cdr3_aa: CASRRGGTSYNSPLHF

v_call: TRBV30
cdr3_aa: CAWSPAGGGHNEQFF

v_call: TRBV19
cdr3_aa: CASSMQGQITDTQYF

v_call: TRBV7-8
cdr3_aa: CASSLLTSGSYEQYF

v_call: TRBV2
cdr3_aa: CASSETGTYNEQFF

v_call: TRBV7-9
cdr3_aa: CASSSGDYGYTF

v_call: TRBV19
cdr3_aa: CASSIPGRGTGELFF